The 31 T cell receptor beta chains presented below share a single source sample, sequenced in a study of blood T cell repertoires in COVID-19. Measured with immunoSEQ multiplex PCR; TCRdb has only the in-frame clones, and not every one. Of 150,000 to 200,000 clones in the sample, roughly 89% were seen once. The sequenced sample was peripheral blood. These receptors all come from a woman in her sixties or seventies who had recovered from COVID-19.

About this clone itself: It is unclear where the CDR3 begins or ends on the DNA, so no DNA is shown, and the CDR3 is as TCRdb lists it. This rearrangement joins TRBV6-2 or TRBV6-3 to TRBJ2-5; the table's TRBD2 call for D was not verified on the DNA. Inclusive of both ends, the CDR3 amounts to 14 amino acids. Germline-derived CDR1 and CDR2 are MNHEY and SVGEGT. The CDR3: CASSSSGNQETQYF.

This clone was seen only a few times. The chain is built from TRBV5-1 and TRBJ2-1; possible D gene TRBD1, 6 bases. Germline V lookup: CDR1 SGHRS, CDR2 YFSETQ. The CDR3 has 12 amino acids. V was pared by 7 bases and J by 4 bases, with 9 bases between. This chain's CDR3 is CASGQIYNEQFF. In DNA form, the CDR3 reads TGCGCCAGCGGACAGATTTACAATGAGCAGTTCTTC.

A few counts support this clone. The chain is built from TRBV11-2 and TRBJ2-4; 11 nucleotides line up with TRBD1. The V and J ends lost 2 bases and 0 bases, in that order; junction bases with no gene match: 6. The CDR3 covers 18 residues. Germline V gene sequence: CDR1 SGHAT, CDR2 FQNNGV. CDR3 DNA sequence: TGTGCCAGCAGCTTAACGGGACAGGGGGTCCTAGCCAAAAACATTCAGTACTTC. Its translation is CASSLTGQGVLAKNIQYF.

The count of this clone is one. This chain links TRBV18 with TRBJ1-3; weak D call: TRBD1 (6 bases). V gave up 0 bases and J gave up 0 bases, with 9 bases separating them. From germline, CDR1 is KGHSH and CDR2 LQKENI. The CDR3 is 16 residues long. CDR3 region: CASSPPTGNSGNTIYF. CDR3 nucleotide sequence: TGTGCCAGCTCACCACCAACAGGGAACTCTGGAAACACCATATATTTT.

J is TRBJ1-5 and V is TRBV6-1; 9 positions match TRBD1. In germline, CDR1 is MNHNS, CDR2 SASEGT. The CDR3 is 16 amino acids. V lost 2 bases to trimming and J lost 7 bases; unmatched junction nucleotides: 9. This chain's CDR3 is CASSEMTGGMYQPQHF. The CDR3 DNA sequence: TGTGCCAGCAGTGAAATGACAGGGGGAATGTACCAGCCCCAGCATTTT.

This chain connects TRBV7-9 to TRBJ2-5; 10 nucleotides agree with TRBD2. Trimming at V came to 3 bases and at J to 3 bases, leaving 4 bases not matched to a gene. The CDR3 is 15 residues long. CDR1 and CDR2 (germline): SEHNR, FQNEAQ (reference sequence). CDR3 in DNA: TGTGCCAGCAGCTTTTGGCTAGCGGGGGAAGAGACCCAGTACTTC. Translated: CASSFWLAGEETQYF.

This chain links TRBV7-9 with TRBJ2-1; TRBD1 matches 8 bases. This CDR3 comprises 15 residues. Germline-derived CDR1 and CDR2 are SEHNR and FQNEAQ (reference sequence). The V segment lost 3 bases and the J segment 2 bases; nucleotides outside the gene matches: 3. The CDR3 DNA sequence: TGTGCCAGCAGCTTTGACAGGGGCCCCTACAATGAGCAGTTCTTC. Encoded protein: CASSFDRGPYNEQFF.

V usage is TRBV5-1 and J usage is TRBJ2-3, with no clear D. This CDR3 region has 13 residues. Trimming removed 4 bases at V and 0 bases at J, with 6 bases between. In germline, CDR1 is SGHRS, CDR2 YFSETQ. For the CDR3, the DNA is TGCGCCAGCAGCCGCAGAAGCACAGATACGCAGTATTTT. Its protein is CASSRRSTDTQYF.

This chain uses TRBV30 with TRBJ2-1; 16 nucleotides agree with TRBD2. The J segment lost 9 bases and the V segment lost 1 base, leaving 12 bases of the junction unmatched. The CDR3 has 18 residues. The germline V gene has CDR1 GTSNPN and CDR2 SVGIG (reference sequence). The CDR3 DNA follows: TGTGCCTGGAGTGGATTCGGGACTAGCGGGGGGGCCTCTTCTGAGCAGTTCTTC. It yields the protein CAWSGFGTSGGASSEQFF.

The V and J genes are TRBV5-1 and TRBJ2-5, with D perhaps matching TRBD2 (5 bases). The CDR3 length is 15 residues. Trimming shortened V by 4 bases and J by 0 bases, and 13 bases separated the two germline ends. Germline assignment: CDR1 SGHRS and CDR2 YFSETQ. CDR3 DNA sequence: TGCGCCAGCAGCCTCGGGGAGCCTTACCAAGAGACCCAGTACTTC. This codes for CASSLGEPYQETQYF.

The rearrangement joins TRBV7-9 to TRBJ1-3; TRBD1 aligns across 8 bases. The V and J ends lost 3 bases and 7 bases, in that order; junction bases with no gene match: 8. Germline V lookup: CDR1 SEHNR, CDR2 FQNEAQ (reference sequence). CDR3 length equals 15 residues. The CDR3 coding sequence is TGTGCCAGCAGCTTGGACAGGGTGAAATTTAACACCATATATTTT. Translation gives CASSLDRVKFNTIYF.

The CDR3 DNA reads TGTGCCAGCAGTAAAAAGAGCCTCCCTTATGGCTACACCTTC. This translates into CASSKKSLPYGYTF. The chain joins TRBV28 to TRBJ1-2; D ambiguous. The length of the CDR3 is 14 residues. The ends were cut back, 5 bases at V and 5 bases at J, with 15 bases in the middle. CDR1 and CDR2 from the germline V gene are MDHEN and SYDVKM.

In regard to this clone: Other DNA variants within this sample encode the same CDR3. J is TRBJ1-1 and V is TRBV2, with D possibly TRBD1 on 6 matching bases. This CDR3 spans 13 amino acids. CDR1 and CDR2 from the germline V gene are SNHLY and FYNNEI. Trimming took off 6 bases at V and 2 bases at J, with 10 bases between the two ends. CDR3 residues: CASSPQGNTEAFF. The CDR3, as DNA: TGTGCCAGCAGCCCACAGGGCAACACTGAAGCTTTCTTT.

Remarks on this clone: The sample holds other DNA sequences that translate to the same CDR3. The chain is built from TRBV5-1 and TRBJ1-1; 7 positions match TRBD1. Trimming at V came to 1 base and at J to 0 bases, leaving 0 bases not matched to a gene. CDR1 SGHRS and CDR2 YFSETQ come from the germline V gene. The CDR3 runs to 14 residues. CDR3 in DNA: TGCGCCAGCAGCTTGACAGGGGTGAACACTGAAGCTTTCTTT. It translates to CASSLTGVNTEAFF.

The genes are TRBV4-3 and TRBJ2-2; tentatively, D is TRBD2 (5 bases). The germline V gene encodes CDR1 LGHNA and CDR2 YSLEER. The CDR3 length is 17 residues. Trimming pared 3 bases from V and 2 bases from J, leaving 16 bases between. In DNA form, the CDR3 reads TGCGCCAGCAGCCAGGTTACGGCCCCGGGAAACACCGGGGAGCTGTTTTTT. Amino acids: CASSQVTAPGNTGELFF.

The chain is built from TRBV18 and TRBJ1-2; D is undetermined. V was clipped by 5 bases and J by 3 bases, with 19 bases between them. The CDR3 spans 16 residues. Germline-derived CDR1 and CDR2 are KGHSH and LQKENI. The CDR3 here is CASSSQIQTTDYGYTF. The CDR3 DNA reads as TGTGCCAGCTCAAGCCAGATACAGACTACGGACTATGGCTACACCTTC.

This chain links TRBV4-2 with TRBJ2-5, with D possibly matching TRBD2 (5 bases). The length of the CDR3 is 14 residues. The germline CDR1 and CDR2 sequences are LGHNA and YNFKEQ. The V and J ends lost 3 bases and 9 bases respectively, with 17 bases between them. CDR3 sequence: CASSQADTSLSQYF. CDR3 in DNA: TGTGCCAGCAGCCAGGCCGACACTAGTTTGTCCCAGTACTTC.

CDR3 bases: TGTGCCAGCAGTCTAGAGGGTCGAGAGCAGTACTTC. Its translation is CASSLEGREQYF. This chain joins TRBV6-5 and TRBJ2-7; tentative D call: TRBD2 (5 bases). CDR3 length: 12 amino acids. V shed 5 bases and J shed 7 bases, with 12 bases lying between them. Per germline, CDR1 MNHEY and CDR2 SVGAGI.

The chain joins TRBV10-2 to TRBJ2-7, with 9 bases lining up with TRBD1. There are 11 residues in the CDR3. The V and J ends lost 8 bases and 8 bases, in that order; junction bases with no gene match: 4. From germline, CDR1 is WSHSY and CDR2 SAAADI. The CDR3 loop is CASGTGRKQYF. The CDR3 nucleotides read TGCGCCAGCGGGACAGGGAGAAAGCAGTACTTC.

The genes are TRBV7-9 and TRBJ1-1; no definite D call. The V and J ends lost 1 base and 4 bases respectively, with 7 bases between them. The germline V gene has CDR1 SEHNR and CDR2 FQNEAQ (reference sequence). The CDR3 covers 13 residues. The CDR3 region is CASSLEISTEAFF. CDR3 coding DNA: TGTGCCAGCAGCTTAGAGATTAGCACTGAAGCTTTCTTT.

A single count supports this clone. An end of the junction does not agree with germline; a read error may underlie this. The V and J genes are TRBV19 and TRBJ2-5, with 9 bases that match TRBD2. The CDR3 sequence is 14 residues long. The germline V gene encodes CDR1 LNHDA and CDR2 SQIVND (reference sequence). This chain's CDR3 is CASRIAGVAETQYF. CDR3 nucleotide sequence: TGTGCCAGTAGAATAGCGGGGGTAGCAGAGACCCAGTACTTC.

The chain recombines TRBV6-5 with TRBJ2-1, with D maybe TRBD2 (5 bases). Germline CDR1 MNHEY, CDR2 SVGAGI. Trimming took off 6 bases at V and 9 bases at J, with 15 bases between the two ends. The CDR3 totals 13 residues. CDR3 in amino acids: CASRLGLFGEQFF. In DNA form, the CDR3 reads TGTGCCAGCAGATTAGGACTTTTCGGTGAGCAGTTCTTC.

This chain uses TRBV11-3 with TRBJ2-5, with TRBD1 identical over 10 bases. V shed 5 bases and J 7 bases; nucleotides not matched to a gene: 7. The CDR3 contains 14 residues. Germline CDR1 is SGHNT and CDR2 is YENEEA. The DNA for the CDR3 is TGTGCCAGCAGCCAGGGACAGGGGATAGGGACCCAGTACTTC. This gives the protein CASSQGQGIGTQYF.

This chain connects TRBV27 to TRBJ2-7; D is perhaps TRBD1 (6 bases). Germline lookup yields CDR1 MNHEY and CDR2 SMNVEV (reference sequence). V lost 5 bases to trimming and J lost 3 bases, with 20 bases between them. The CDR3 is made up of 16 amino acids. The CDR3 region has the DNA TGTGCCAGCAGTACCTACCGGGACAACGTTCGCTACGAGCAGTACTTC. Protein: CASSTYRDNVRYEQYF.

The chain combines TRBV11-3 with TRBJ1-1; 11 bases fit TRBD1. V trimming: 3 bases; J trimming: 5 bases; junction bases outside the gene matches: 20. This CDR3 region has 20 residues. Germline V gives CDR1 SGHNT, CDR2 YENEEA. The chain's CDR3 is CASSFRPRSGDRGVRTEAFF. CDR3 DNA: TGTGCCAGCAGCTTCCGGCCTCGGAGTGGGGACAGGGGGGTGAGGACTGAAGCTTTCTTT. The complete variable domain, with remaining parts taken from reference TRBV11-3 and TRBJ1-1, reads EAGVVQSPRYKIIEKKQPVAFWCNPISGHNTLYWYLQNLGQGPELLIRYENEEAVDDSQLPKDRFSAERLKGVDSTLKIQPAELGDSAVYLCASSFRPRSGDRGVRTEAFFGQGTRLTVV.

The chain couples TRBV18 to TRBJ2-1; TRBD1 matches at 7 bases. The CDR3 spans 14 residues. The germline CDR1 and CDR2 sequences are KGHSH and LQKENI. The trim removed 3 bases at V and 5 bases at J, leaving 4 bases unmatched. As DNA, the CDR3 is TGTGCCAGCTCACCGACAGGGTTCGACAATGAGCAGTTCTTC. As protein: CASSPTGFDNEQFF.

The CDR3 loop reads CASSTRQGARAEAFF. DNA of the CDR3: TGTGCCAGCAGCACACGACAGGGGGCGCGTGCTGAAGCTTTCTTT. The rearrangement uses TRBV7-6 and TRBJ1-1; 10 bases agree with TRBD1. V lost 5 bases, J lost 6 bases, and 9 bases stayed unmatched. Germline CDR1 reads SGHVS; CDR2 reads FNYEAQ. This CDR3 contains 15 residues.

This chain joins TRBV5-1 and TRBJ2-4; 10 positions match TRBD1. CDR3 length: 15 residues. CDR1 is SGHRS and CDR2 is YFSETQ in the germline V gene. V gave up 4 bases and J gave up 1 base; unmatched junction bases: 2. In DNA form, the CDR3 reads TGCGCCAGCAGCGGGACAGGGGTGGCCAAAAACATTCAGTACTTC. Its translation: CASSGTGVAKNIQYF.

In DNA form, the CDR3 reads TGTGCCAGCAGTTTGGGGAGGCCAGAGACCCAGTACTTC. Amino acid sequence: CASSLGRPETQYF. The chain recombines TRBV28 with TRBJ2-5; tentative D call: TRBD2 (6 bases). CDR3 length equals 13 residues. The germline V and J ends were trimmed by 3 bases and 4 bases, with 9 bases remaining between them. In germline, CDR1 is MDHEN, CDR2 SYDVKM.

This clone was detected once. This chain joins TRBV27 and TRBJ1-4, with D perhaps matching TRBD1 (6 bases). Trimming pared 7 bases from V and 6 bases from J, leaving 15 bases between. The CDR3 covers 14 residues. Germline-derived CDR1 and CDR2 are MNHEY and SMNVEV (reference sequence). CDR3 nucleotides: TGTGCCAGCACCCGACTGGGGGCGGATGAAAAACTGTTTTTT. Its translation is CASTRLGADEKLFF.

This clone has a single count. The rearrangement links TRBV2 to TRBJ2-2; maybe TRBD1 (6 bases). This CDR3 has 12 amino acids. The germline V gene has CDR1 SNHLY and CDR2 FYNNEI. Trimming took 4 bases from V and 6 from J, leaving 6 bases between them. The CDR3 sequence is CASSAGAGELFF. The CDR3 DNA sequence: TGTGCCAGCAGTGCAGGGGCCGGGGAGCTGTTTTTT. The full variable domain, with the rest looked up from reference TRBV2 and TRBJ2-2, is EPEVTQTPSHQVTQMGQEVILRCVPISNHLYFYWYRQILGQKVEFLVSFYNNEISEKSEIFDDQFSVERPDGSNFTLKIRSTKLEDSAMYFCASSAGAGELFFGEGSRLTVL.